This entry is about one TCR beta chain. This entry is derived from a study of blood T cell repertoires in COVID-19. The CDR3 has 14 amino acids. Germline CDR1 is SGHNT and CDR2 is YYREEE (reference sequence). The J segment lost 4 bases and the V segment lost 4 bases, leaving 6 bases of the junction unmatched. The table came from immunoSEQ multiplex PCR; TCRdb's copy has only in-frame clones and leaves some out. The data show a few hundred thousand clones, roughly 80% seen once. The sequencing sample was made of PBMCs or T cells enriched from blood (not recorded which). This TCR came from a man aged 40-50 years who had been exposed to COVID-19. The genes are TRBV5-4 and TRBJ1-2; 8 positions match TRBD1. DNA of the CDR3: TGTGCCAGCAGCATTTCCGGGACAGGCTATGGCTACACCTTC. Amino acid sequence: CASSISGTGYGYTF.